What follows is one TCR beta chain and its context. Trimming took 6 bases from V and 0 from J, leaving 8 bases between them. Germline lookup yields CDR1 MDHEN and CDR2 SYDVKM. The CDR3 length is 14 residues. The source of the sample is a study of OX40 agonist ivuxolimab in advanced cancers. About the study: Partial responses, seen in three patients, involved one hepatocellular carcinoma and two cutaneous melanomas.

Repertoires were generated with immunoSEQ multiplex PCR, while TCRdb's copy carries only in-frame clones and drops some. The profile shows 55,000 to 65,000 clones, more than 85% of them singletons. This receptor was taken from an adult with an advanced solid tumor such as melanoma, head and neck, liver or kidney cancer. The J gene is TRBJ2-2, the V gene TRBV28; TRBD2 is a possible D gene (5 bases). Sequenced here: CD4+ or CD8+ T cells sorted from blood, sampled in a trial of the OX40 agonist ivuxolimab. The CDR3: CASRSSPNTGELFF. The CDR3 DNA follows: TGTGCCAGCAGGTCTAGCCCGAACACCGGGGAGCTGTTTTTT.